The subject of this entry is one TCR beta chain. Its antigen is currently unknown. These data are taken from a study of cytomegalovirus exposure and HLA in healthy donors. 60 Vbeta and 13 Jbeta primers were used in PCR. Here immunoSEQ multiplex PCR was the method, and the copy in TCRdb shows in-frame clones only, minus some. The table includes roughly 160,000 clones, over 75% detected once. General observations from the study: Through in vitro validation, three CMV-associated chains were shown to be specific for CMV antigens.

In germline, CDR1 is LNHDA, CDR2 SQIVND (reference sequence). V lost 1 base and J 4 bases, leaving 11 bases between the germline ends. This CDR3 region has 15 residues. The chain couples TRBV19 to TRBJ1-3, with a possible D match to TRBD1 (6 bases). Sequencing was carried out using PBMCs. The TCR sequence derives from a male donor in good health and CMV-seronegative. CDR3 region: CASSIAAGAGNTIYF. In nucleotides, the CDR3 is TGTGCCAGTAGTATAGCCGCAGGGGCCGGAAACACCATATATTTT.